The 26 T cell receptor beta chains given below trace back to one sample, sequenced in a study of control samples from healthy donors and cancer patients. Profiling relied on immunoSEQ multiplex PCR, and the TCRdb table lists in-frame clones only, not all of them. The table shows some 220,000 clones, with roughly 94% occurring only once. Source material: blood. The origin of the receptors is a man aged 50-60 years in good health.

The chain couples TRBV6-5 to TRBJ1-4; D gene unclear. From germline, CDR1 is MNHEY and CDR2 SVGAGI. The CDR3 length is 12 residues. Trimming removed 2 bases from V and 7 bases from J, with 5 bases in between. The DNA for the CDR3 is TGTGCCAGCAGTTACCGTAGTGAAAAACTGTTTTTT. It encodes CASSYRSEKLFF.

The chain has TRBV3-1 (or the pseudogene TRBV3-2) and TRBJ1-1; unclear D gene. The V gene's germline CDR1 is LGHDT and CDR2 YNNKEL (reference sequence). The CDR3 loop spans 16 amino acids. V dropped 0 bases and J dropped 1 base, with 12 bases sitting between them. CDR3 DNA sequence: TGTGCCAGCAGCCAAGATCGAAGGACGGCGAACACTGAAGCTTTCTTT. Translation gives CASSQDRRTANTEAFF.

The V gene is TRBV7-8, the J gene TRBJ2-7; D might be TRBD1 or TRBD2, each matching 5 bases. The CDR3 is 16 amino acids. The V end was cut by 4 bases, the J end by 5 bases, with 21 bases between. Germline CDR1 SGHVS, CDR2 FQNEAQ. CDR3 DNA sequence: TGTGCCAGCAGCTCAGTGTGGGGGATTGGGGCTGACGAGCAGTACGTC. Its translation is CASSSVWGIGADEQYV.

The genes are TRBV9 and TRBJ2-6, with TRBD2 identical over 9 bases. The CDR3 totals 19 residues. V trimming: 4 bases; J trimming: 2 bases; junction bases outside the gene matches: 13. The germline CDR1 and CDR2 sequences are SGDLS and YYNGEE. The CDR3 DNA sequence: TGTGCCAGCAGCCCCCAACTAGGGGGCGGGGGGGCTGGGGCCAACGTCCTGACTTTC. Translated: CASSPQLGGGGAGANVLTF. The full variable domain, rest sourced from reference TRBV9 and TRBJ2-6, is DSGVTQTPKHLITATGQRVTLRCSPRSGDLSVYWYQQSLDQGLQFLIQYYNGEERAKGNILERFSAQQFPDLHSELNLSSLELGDSALYFCASSPQLGGGGAGANVLTFGAGSRLTVL.

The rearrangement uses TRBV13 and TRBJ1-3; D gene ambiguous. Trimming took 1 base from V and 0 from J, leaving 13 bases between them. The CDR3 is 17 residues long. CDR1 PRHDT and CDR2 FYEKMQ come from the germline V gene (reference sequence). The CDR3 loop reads CASSLVTKQLSGNTIYF. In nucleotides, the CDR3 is TGTGCCAGCAGCTTAGTAACGAAACAGCTCTCTGGAAACACCATATATTTT.

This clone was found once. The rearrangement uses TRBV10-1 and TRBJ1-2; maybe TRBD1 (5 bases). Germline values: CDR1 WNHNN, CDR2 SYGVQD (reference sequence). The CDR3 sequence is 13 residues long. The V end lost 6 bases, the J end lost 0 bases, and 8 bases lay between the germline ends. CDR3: CASRGTSNYGYTF. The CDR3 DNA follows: TGCGCCAGCAGGGGGACCTCTAACTATGGCTACACCTTC.

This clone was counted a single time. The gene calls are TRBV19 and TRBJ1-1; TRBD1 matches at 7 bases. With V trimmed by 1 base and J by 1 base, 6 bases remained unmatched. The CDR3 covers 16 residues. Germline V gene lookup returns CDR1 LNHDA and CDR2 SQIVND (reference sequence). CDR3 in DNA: TGTGCCAGTAGTATAGCGACAGGGCGGCGGAACACTGAAGCTTTCTTT. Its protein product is CASSIATGRRNTEAFF.

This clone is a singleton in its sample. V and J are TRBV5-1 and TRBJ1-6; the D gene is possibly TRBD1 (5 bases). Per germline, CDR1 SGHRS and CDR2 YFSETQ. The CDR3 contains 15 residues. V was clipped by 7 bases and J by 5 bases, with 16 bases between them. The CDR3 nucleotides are TGCGCCAGCCGAGCCGGGGCAGGGAATAATTCACCCCTCCACTTT. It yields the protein CASRAGAGNNSPLHF.

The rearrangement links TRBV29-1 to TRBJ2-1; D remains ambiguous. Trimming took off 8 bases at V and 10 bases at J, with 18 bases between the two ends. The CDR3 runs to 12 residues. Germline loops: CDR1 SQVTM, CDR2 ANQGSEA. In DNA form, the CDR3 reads TGCAGCTCCTCCAGGTCAATTGAGGAGCAGTTCTTC. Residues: CSSSRSIEEQFF.

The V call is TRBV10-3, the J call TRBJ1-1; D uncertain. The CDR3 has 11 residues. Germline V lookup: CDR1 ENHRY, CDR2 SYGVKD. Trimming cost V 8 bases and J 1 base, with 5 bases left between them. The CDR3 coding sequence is TGTGCCATCTCTGAGAACACTGAAGCTTTCTTT. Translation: CAISENTEAFF.

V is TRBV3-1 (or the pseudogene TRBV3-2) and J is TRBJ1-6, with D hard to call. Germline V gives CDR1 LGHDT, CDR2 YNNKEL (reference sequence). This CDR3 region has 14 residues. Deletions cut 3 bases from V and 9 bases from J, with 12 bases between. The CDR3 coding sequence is TGTGCCAGCAGCCACGAGGCACCGGGTTCACCCCTCCACTTT. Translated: CASSHEAPGSPLHF.

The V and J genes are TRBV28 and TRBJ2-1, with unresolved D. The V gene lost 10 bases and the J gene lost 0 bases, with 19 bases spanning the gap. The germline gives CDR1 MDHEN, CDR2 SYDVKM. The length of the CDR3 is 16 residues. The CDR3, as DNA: TGTGCCACCTTATCCCTAGGCGGCGGCTCCTACAATGAGCAGTTCTTC. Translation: CATLSLGGGSYNEQFF.

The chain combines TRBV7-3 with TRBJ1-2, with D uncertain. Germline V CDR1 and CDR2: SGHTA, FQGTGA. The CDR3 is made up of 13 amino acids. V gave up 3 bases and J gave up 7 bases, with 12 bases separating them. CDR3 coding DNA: TGTGCCAGCAGCTTCCCCGACTCAGGTGGCTACACCTTC. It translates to CASSFPDSGGYTF. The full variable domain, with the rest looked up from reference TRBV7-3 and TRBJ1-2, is GAGVSQTPSNKVTEKGKYVELRCDPISGHTALYWYRQSLGQGPEFLIYFQGTGAADDSGLPNDRFFAVRPEGSVSTLKIQRTERGDSAVYLCASSFPDSGGYTFGSGTRLTVV.

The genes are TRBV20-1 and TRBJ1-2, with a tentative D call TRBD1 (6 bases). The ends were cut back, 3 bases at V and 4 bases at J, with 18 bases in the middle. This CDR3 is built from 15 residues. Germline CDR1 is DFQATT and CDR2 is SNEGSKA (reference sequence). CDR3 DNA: TGCAGTGCTAGTCCGCACGGGGGCCGCACCTATGGCTACACCTTC. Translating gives CSASPHGGRTYGYTF.

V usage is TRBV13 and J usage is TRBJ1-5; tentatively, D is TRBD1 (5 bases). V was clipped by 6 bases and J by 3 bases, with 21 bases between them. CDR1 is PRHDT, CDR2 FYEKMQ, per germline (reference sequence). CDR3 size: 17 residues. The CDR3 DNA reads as TGTGCCAGCAGTCACGGACCGATGGGGACGTACAATCAGCCCCAGCATTTT. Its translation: CASSHGPMGTYNQPQHF. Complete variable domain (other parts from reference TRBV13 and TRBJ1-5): AAGVIQSPRHLIKEKRETATLKCYPIPRHDTVYWYQQGPGQDPQFLISFYEKMQSDKGSIPDRFSAQQFSDYHSELNMSSLELGDSALYFCASSHGPMGTYNQPQHFGDGTRLSIL.

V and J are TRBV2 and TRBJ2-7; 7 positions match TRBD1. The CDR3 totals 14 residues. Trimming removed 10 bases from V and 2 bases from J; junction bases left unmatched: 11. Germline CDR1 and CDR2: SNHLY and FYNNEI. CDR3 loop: CATMKGAGAYEQYF. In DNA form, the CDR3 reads TGTGCCACGATGAAGGGGGCCGGGGCCTACGAGCAGTACTTC. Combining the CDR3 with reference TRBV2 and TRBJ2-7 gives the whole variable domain EPEVTQTPSHQVTQMGQEVILRCVPISNHLYFYWYRQILGQKVEFLVSFYNNEISEKSEIFDDQFSVERPDGSNFTLKIRSTKLEDSAMYFCATMKGAGAYEQYFGPGTRLTVT.

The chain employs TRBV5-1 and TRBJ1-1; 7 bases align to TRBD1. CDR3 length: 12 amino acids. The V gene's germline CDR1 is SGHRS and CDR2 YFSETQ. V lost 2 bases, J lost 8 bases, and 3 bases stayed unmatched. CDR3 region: CASSFKTGEAFF. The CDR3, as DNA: TGCGCCAGCAGCTTTAAGACAGGGGAAGCTTTCTTT.

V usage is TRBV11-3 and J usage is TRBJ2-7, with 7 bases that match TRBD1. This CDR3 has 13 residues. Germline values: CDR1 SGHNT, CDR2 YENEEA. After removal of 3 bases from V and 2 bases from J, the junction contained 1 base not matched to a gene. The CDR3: CASSLQGAYEQYF. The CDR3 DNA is TGTGCCAGCAGCTTGCAGGGGGCCTACGAGCAGTACTTC.

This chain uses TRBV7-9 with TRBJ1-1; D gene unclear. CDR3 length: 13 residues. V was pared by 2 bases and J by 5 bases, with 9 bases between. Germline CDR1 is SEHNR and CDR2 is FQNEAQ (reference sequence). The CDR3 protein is CASSLKAATEAFF. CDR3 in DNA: TGTGCCAGCAGCTTAAAGGCCGCTACTGAAGCTTTCTTT.

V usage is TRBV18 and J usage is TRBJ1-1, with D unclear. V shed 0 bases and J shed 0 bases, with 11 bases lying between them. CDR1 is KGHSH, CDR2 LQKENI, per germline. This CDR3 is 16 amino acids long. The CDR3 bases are TGTGCCAGCTCACCACCGACCCCGCCAATGAACACTGAAGCTTTCTTT. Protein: CASSPPTPPMNTEAFF.

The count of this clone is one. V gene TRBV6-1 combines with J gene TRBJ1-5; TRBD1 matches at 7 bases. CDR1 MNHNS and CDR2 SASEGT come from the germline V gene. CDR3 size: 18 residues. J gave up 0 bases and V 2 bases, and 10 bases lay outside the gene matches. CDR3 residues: CASSELKGAAYSNQPQHF. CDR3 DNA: TGTGCCAGCAGTGAACTAAAGGGGGCAGCTTATAGCAATCAGCCCCAGCATTTT.

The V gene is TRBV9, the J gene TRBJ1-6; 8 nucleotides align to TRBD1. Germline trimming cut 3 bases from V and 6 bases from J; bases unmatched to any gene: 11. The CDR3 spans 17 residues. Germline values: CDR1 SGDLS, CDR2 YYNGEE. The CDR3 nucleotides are TGTGCCAGCAGCGACCCCGGGACAGGAGTTGCTAATTCACCCCTCCACTTT. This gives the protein CASSDPGTGVANSPLHF.

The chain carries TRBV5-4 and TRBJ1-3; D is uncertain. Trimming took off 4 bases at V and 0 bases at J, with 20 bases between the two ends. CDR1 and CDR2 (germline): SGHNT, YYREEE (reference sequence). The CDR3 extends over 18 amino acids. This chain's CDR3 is CASSLGSWGRNSGNTIYF. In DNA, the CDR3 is TGTGCCAGCAGCCTCGGGTCCTGGGGTAGAAACTCTGGAAACACCATATATTTT.

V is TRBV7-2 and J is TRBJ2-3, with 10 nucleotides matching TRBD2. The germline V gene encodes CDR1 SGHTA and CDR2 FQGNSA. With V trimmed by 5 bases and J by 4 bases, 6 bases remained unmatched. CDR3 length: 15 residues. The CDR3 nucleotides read TGTGCCAGCAGCCGTTCTACTAGCGGGGCAGATACGCAGTATTTT. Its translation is CASSRSTSGADTQYF.

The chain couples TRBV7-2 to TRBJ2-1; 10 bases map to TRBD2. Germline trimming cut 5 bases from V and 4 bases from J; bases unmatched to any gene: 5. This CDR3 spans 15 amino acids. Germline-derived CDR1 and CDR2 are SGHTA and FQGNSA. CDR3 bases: TGTGCCAGCAGCCTAACTAGCGGGGTGTACAATGAGCAGTTCTTC. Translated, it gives CASSLTSGVYNEQFF.

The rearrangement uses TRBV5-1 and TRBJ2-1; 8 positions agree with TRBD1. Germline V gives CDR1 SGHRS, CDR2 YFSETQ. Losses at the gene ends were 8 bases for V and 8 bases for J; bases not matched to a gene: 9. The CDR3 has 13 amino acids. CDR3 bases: TGCGCCAGTCACAGGGGGGATATCGATGAGCAGTTCTTC. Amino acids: CASHRGDIDEQFF.